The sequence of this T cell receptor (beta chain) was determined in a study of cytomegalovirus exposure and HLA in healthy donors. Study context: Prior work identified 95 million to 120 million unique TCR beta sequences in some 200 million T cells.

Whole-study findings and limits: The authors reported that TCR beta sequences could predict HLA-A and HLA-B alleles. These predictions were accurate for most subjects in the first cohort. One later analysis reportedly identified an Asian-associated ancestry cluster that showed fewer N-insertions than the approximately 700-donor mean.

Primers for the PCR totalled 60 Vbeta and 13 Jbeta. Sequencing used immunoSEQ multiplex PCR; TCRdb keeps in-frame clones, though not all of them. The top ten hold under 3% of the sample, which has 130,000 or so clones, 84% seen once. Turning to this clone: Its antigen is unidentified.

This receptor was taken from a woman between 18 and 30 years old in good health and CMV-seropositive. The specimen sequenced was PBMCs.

CDR3 bases: TGTGCCAGCAGTGAAGCTCAGGGATCCTACAATGAGCAGTTCTTC. It specifies CASSEAQGSYNEQFF. The chain couples TRBV6-1 to TRBJ2-1, with D tentatively TRBD1 (5 bases). Trimming pared 0 bases from V and 1 base from J, leaving 7 bases between. CDR3 length: 15 residues. The V gene's germline CDR1 is MNHNS and CDR2 SASEGT.